Presented here are 25 T cell receptor beta chains from one specimen sequenced in a study of human T cells and chemical hapten exposure. Blood, whole and unfractionated, served as the source for total RNA extraction. TCRdb analysed the 5' RACE reads with MiXCR anew, one entry per CDR3 protein. The sample carries approximately 110,000 distinct CDR3 sequences, 15% to 20% recorded once. These receptor sequences come from a human donor in good health.

This clonotype was recorded at least ten times. The J gene is TRBJ2-1, the V gene TRBV6-5; 9 positions agree with TRBD2. V dropped 2 bases and J dropped 4; count of bases not matched to a gene: 3. CDR3 size: 15 residues. Germline V gene sequence: CDR1 MNHEY, CDR2 SVGAGI. CDR3 coding DNA: TGTGCCAGCAGTTACCTAGCGGGGTCATACAATGAGCAGTTCTTC. Encoded protein: CASSYLAGSYNEQFF.

In its sample, this clonotype was seen a few times. V usage is TRBV4-1 and J usage is TRBJ1-2; D possibly corresponds to TRBD1 (5 bases). Germline loops: CDR1 MGHRA, CDR2 YSYEKL. V lost 3 bases, J lost 0 bases, and 14 bases lay in between. The CDR3 has 16 residues. The CDR3, as DNA: TGCGCCAGCAGCCAGGGTCGCGCAGGGACTAACTATGGCTACACCTTC. Its protein product is CASSQGRAGTNYGYTF.

The chain joins TRBV7-9 to TRBJ2-5, with 11 bases that match TRBD2. The CDR3 spans 15 residues. After removal of 6 bases from V and 9 bases from J, the junction contained 12 bases not matched to a gene. Germline CDR1 is SEHNR and CDR2 is FQNEAQ (reference sequence). CDR3 nucleotides: TGTGCCAGCAGTTCACCGGGACTAGCGGCCACGTCCCAGTACTTC. Its translation is CASSSPGLAATSQYF. Full variable domain (rest looked up from reference TRBV7-9 and TRBJ2-5): DTGVSQNPRHKITKRGQNVTFRCDPISEHNRLYWYRQTLGQGPEFLTYFQNEAQLEKSRLLSDRFSAERPKGSFSTLEIQRTEQGDSAMYLCASSSPGLAATSQYFGPGTRLLVL.

Only a few counts were recorded for this clonotype. This sequence joins TRBV9 and TRBJ2-7; D might be TRBD1 (6 bases). The CDR3 spans 16 residues. Between the trimmed V and J ends, which lost 5 bases and 3 bases, there was a span of 21 bases. The germline V gene encodes CDR1 SGDLS and CDR2 YYNGEE. The CDR3: CASSPTPGHLNYEQYF. The CDR3 DNA follows: TGTGCCAGCAGTCCTACCCCGGGACACCTCAACTACGAGCAGTACTTC.

This clonotype was detected a few times. V is TRBV2 and J is TRBJ2-3, with D hard to call. The germline V gene encodes CDR1 SNHLY and CDR2 FYNNEI. Trimming removed 2 bases from V and 4 bases from J, with 4 bases in between. This CDR3 spans 12 amino acids. CDR3 nucleotides: TGTGCCAGCAGTGAAATACCAGATACGCAGTATTTT. Its protein is CASSEIPDTQYF.

This clonotype was found a few times. The genes are TRBV7-9 and TRBJ2-1, with 12 bases that match TRBD2. This CDR3 region has 15 residues. Germline V gene lookup returns CDR1 SEHNR and CDR2 FQNEAQ (reference sequence). The V gene end was trimmed by 1 base and the J gene end by 6 bases; junction bases not matched to a gene: 1. The CDR3 region is CASSLVGLAGNEQFF. The CDR3 DNA reads as TGTGCCAGCAGCTTAGTGGGACTAGCGGGCAATGAGCAGTTCTTC.

V and J are TRBV28 and TRBJ1-5; 7 bases are a match to TRBD1. Germline CDR1 MDHEN, CDR2 SYDVKM. This CDR3 contains 16 residues. The V gene end was trimmed by 6 bases and the J gene end by 4 bases; junction bases not matched to a gene: 12. CDR3 nucleotide sequence: TGTGCCAGCAGCAATGATAATTTACAGGGGAATCAGCCCCAGCATTTT. It encodes CASSNDNLQGNQPQHF.

This clonotype has a handful of counts. The rearrangement uses TRBV4-1 and TRBJ1-4; D possibly corresponds to TRBD1 (6 bases). Germline CDR1 is MGHRA and CDR2 is YSYEKL. The CDR3 totals 16 residues. Deletions cut 4 bases from V and 5 bases from J, with 17 bases between. The CDR3, as DNA: TGCGCCAGCAGCCGAGAACAGGGCTTCGGGAATGAAAAACTGTTTTTT. This sequence encodes CASSREQGFGNEKLFF.

This rearrangement joins TRBV2 to TRBJ2-4; TRBD2 aligns across 8 bases. Trimming took 1 base from V and 8 from J; bases not matched to a gene: 7. Per the germline V gene, CDR1 is SNHLY and CDR2 is FYNNEI. The CDR3 consists of 15 residues. CDR3 sequence: CASSEEGTGGDIQYF. CDR3 bases: TGTGCCAGCAGTGAAGAGGGGACCGGGGGGGACATTCAGTACTTC. The whole variable domain, remainder taken from reference TRBV2 and TRBJ2-4, is EPEVTQTPSHQVTQMGQEVILRCVPISNHLYFYWYRQILGQKVEFLVSFYNNEISEKSEIFDDQFSVERPDGSNFTLKIRSTKLEDSAMYFCASSEEGTGGDIQYFGAGTRLSVL.

CDR3 DNA sequence: TGCGCCAGCAGCTTGGTTGGGGACCCGCGGTACGAGCAGTACTTC. Protein product: CASSLVGDPRYEQYF. This rearrangement joins TRBV5-1 to TRBJ2-7; D may correspond to TRBD1 or TRBD2 (5 bases each). V was trimmed by 0 bases and J by 4 bases, leaving 14 bases between them. CDR3 length: 15 amino acids. The V gene's germline CDR1 is SGHRS and CDR2 YFSETQ.

This clonotype was counted only a few times. The chain couples TRBV12-5 to TRBJ1-1; possible D gene TRBD1, 6 bases. Germline CDR1 is LGHNT and CDR2 is FRNRAP. Trimming took off 2 bases at V and 4 bases at J, with 11 bases between the two ends. This CDR3 has 14 amino acids. The CDR3 sequence is CASGLWGGGTEAFF. CDR3 DNA: TGTGCTAGTGGTTTGTGGGGAGGGGGCACTGAAGCTTTCTTT.

This clonotype was seen more than once but under ten times. The CDR3 nucleotides are TGTGCCAGCACTCCCATTTGGCCCAGGGCAGACCAAAACATTCAGTACTTC. Protein product: CASTPIWPRADQNIQYF. The rearrangement uses TRBV28 and TRBJ2-4, with a possible D match to TRBD1 (5 bases). V was cut by 7 bases and J by 5 bases, with 24 bases left in between. The CDR3 is made up of 17 amino acids. Looked up from germline, CDR1 is MDHEN and CDR2 is SYDVKM.

V gene TRBV28 combines with J gene TRBJ1-3, with D perhaps matching TRBD1 (6 bases). This CDR3 has 16 amino acids. Germline values: CDR1 MDHEN, CDR2 SYDVKM. V was trimmed by 5 bases and J by 8 bases, leaving 22 bases between them. For the CDR3, the DNA is TGTGCCAGCAGTCCCGACCGGGACACCAGTTCGGACACCATATATTTT. This gives the protein CASSPDRDTSSDTIYF.

This clonotype was counted only a few times. The V and J genes are TRBV20-1 and TRBJ1-1; 7 bases are shared with TRBD1. After removal of 0 bases from V and 8 bases from J, the junction contained 6 bases not matched to a gene. CDR3 length equals 13 residues. Germline values: CDR1 DFQATT, CDR2 SNEGSKA (reference sequence). The CDR3 nucleotides read TGCAGTGCTAGAGATCGAGACAGGGCAGAAGCTTTCTTT. Protein product: CSARDRDRAEAFF.

V usage is TRBV28 and J usage is TRBJ1-3, with D uncertain. This CDR3 spans 13 amino acids. Germline V lookup: CDR1 MDHEN, CDR2 SYDVKM. V was shortened by 7 bases and J by 4 bases, with 11 bases between the two germline ends. The CDR3 sequence is CASTDISGNTIYF. DNA of the CDR3: TGTGCCAGCACCGATATCTCCGGAAACACCATATATTTT.

The chain combines TRBV20-1 with TRBJ1-3; 8 positions match TRBD1. The CDR3 loop spans 15 amino acids. Trimming took 3 bases from V and 2 from J; bases not matched to a gene: 6. Germline CDR1 and CDR2: DFQATT and SNEGSKA (reference sequence). CDR3 nucleotide sequence: TGCAGTGCTAGCGGGGCAGGGGGCACTGGAAACACCATATATTTT. Its protein product is CSASGAGGTGNTIYF.

This clonotype was seen a few times. This rearrangement joins TRBV28 to TRBJ1-5, with 7 bases identical to TRBD1. V lost 2 bases and J lost 0; bases outside the gene matches: 4. The CDR3 sequence is 16 residues long. Germline CDR1 is MDHEN and CDR2 is SYDVKM. The DNA of the CDR3 is TGTGCCAGCAGTTTAGCGGGACAGTCTAGCAATCAGCCCCAGCATTTT. Residues: CASSLAGQSSNQPQHF.

Of note for this clonotype: A junction end diverges from the germline sequence, so it may reflect a read error. Here the CDR3 DNA reads TGTGCTAGCAGTCCCGGGCTAGCGGGAGAGAAAGATACGCAGTATTTT. Its protein is CASSPGLAGEKDTQYF. The V and J genes are TRBV7-7 and TRBJ2-3; 10 nucleotides align to TRBD2. The CDR3 consists of 16 residues. CDR1 and CDR2 from the germline V gene are SSHAT and FNYEAQ (reference sequence).

The chain carries TRBV12-3 or TRBV12-4 and TRBJ1-1; TRBD1 matches 8 bases. V shed 7 bases, J shed 7 bases, and the junction held 11 bases outside the gene matches. The CDR3 covers 14 residues. The CDR3 is CASKLGRTGREAFF. The CDR3 DNA follows: TGTGCCAGCAAACTCGGAAGGACAGGGCGTGAAGCTTTCTTT.

J is TRBJ1-1 and V is TRBV4-2, with D unclear. With 4 bases removed from V and 0 bases from J, the gap between germline ends came to 9 bases. CDR1 and CDR2 (germline): LGHNA, YNFKEQ. The CDR3 is 14 residues long. DNA of the CDR3: TGTGCCAGCAGCCCGCCCCATTTGAACACTGAAGCTTTCTTT. Amino acid sequence: CASSPPHLNTEAFF.

This chain uses TRBV28 with TRBJ2-5, with TRBD1 matching over 11 bases. In germline, CDR1 is MDHEN, CDR2 SYDVKM. This CDR3 has 15 amino acids. The V segment lost 5 bases and the J segment 4 bases; nucleotides outside the gene matches: 6. CDR3 sequence (DNA): TGTGCCAGCAGTCCCCTGGACAGGGGGCGAGAGACCCAGTACTTC. Translating gives CASSPLDRGRETQYF.

This clonotype appeared a few times. The rearrangement links TRBV6-6 to TRBJ1-2; no definite D call. Germline-derived CDR1 and CDR2 are MNHNY and SVGAGI (reference sequence). V was shortened by 4 bases and J by 3 bases, with 6 bases between the two germline ends. This CDR3 is built from 12 residues. The chain's CDR3 is CASSSTDYGYTF. For the CDR3, the DNA is TGTGCCAGCAGTTCGACGGACTATGGCTACACCTTC.

This clonotype showed up just a few times. The chain couples TRBV18 to TRBJ1-2, with D unresolved. V was clipped by 2 bases and J by 2 bases, with 6 bases between them. Germline CDR1 is KGHSH and CDR2 is LQKENI. The CDR3 sequence is 13 residues long. The CDR3 DNA reads TGTGCCAGCTCACCAATAGAAAACTATGGCTACACCTTC. Translation gives CASSPIENYGYTF.

The chain couples TRBV28 to TRBJ2-4; 7 bases line up with TRBD1. V dropped 6 bases and J dropped 0; count of bases not matched to a gene: 5. Germline assignment: CDR1 MDHEN and CDR2 SYDVKM. The CDR3 has 15 residues. The CDR3 protein is CASRETGIAKNIQYF. The CDR3 nucleotides are TGTGCCAGCAGGGAGACAGGGATAGCCAAAAACATTCAGTACTTC.

This clonotype was found a few times. This chain joins TRBV7-6 and TRBJ2-4; TRBD2 matches 7 bases. There are 21 residues in the CDR3. The ends lost 4 bases at V and 0 bases at J; junction bases unmatched: 21. Germline values: CDR1 SGHVS, CDR2 FNYEAQ. CDR3 bases: TGTGCCAGCAGCTCTCGCCCCCCAGGGAGGGGAGCGGGGCTAGCCAAAAACATTCAGTACTTC. Its translation is CASSSRPPGRGAGLAKNIQYF.